The next 4 T cell receptor beta chains were all read from a single sample in a study of blood T cell repertoires in COVID-19. Generated by immunoSEQ multiplex PCR, the TCRdb table keeps only in-frame clones and is missing some. The data contain 150,000 to 200,000 clones, nearly 90% of them singletons. Sequences were obtained from peripheral blood. The receptors shown here come from a man aged 50-59 years with acute or convalescent COVID-19.

This rearrangement joins TRBV30 to TRBJ1-1; 9 positions agree with TRBD1. V was pared by 5 bases and J by 5 bases, with 6 bases of the junction left unmatched. The CDR3 spans 13 residues. Germline CDR1 and CDR2: GTSNPN and SVGIG (reference sequence). The DNA for the CDR3 is TGTGCCTGGCAGGGACAGGGCGGTACTGAAGCTTTCTTT. This encodes CAWQGQGGTEAFF. Drawing the rest from reference TRBV30 and TRBJ1-1, the complete variable domain is SQTIHQWPATLVQPVGSPLSLECTVEGTSNPNLYWYRQAAGRGLQLLFYSVGIGQISSEVPQNLSASRPQDRQFILSSKKLLLSDSGFYLCAWQGQGGTEAFFGQGTRLTVV.

The gene calls are TRBV10-1 and TRBJ1-5; D uncertain. Germline values: CDR1 WNHNN, CDR2 SYGVQD (reference sequence). This CDR3 spans 13 amino acids. With 7 bases removed from V and 5 bases from J, the gap between germline ends came to 12 bases. CDR3 sequence reads: CASTGRVDQPQHF. CDR3 nucleotide sequence: TGCGCCAGCACTGGGAGGGTAGATCAGCCCCAGCATTTT.

This sequence joins TRBV3-1 (or the pseudogene TRBV3-2) and TRBJ2-5, with 11 bases aligning to TRBD2. Germline values: CDR1 LGHDT, CDR2 YNNKEL (reference sequence). The CDR3 is 18 residues long. V trimming: 1 base; J trimming: 2 bases; junction bases outside the gene matches: 9. The CDR3 here is CASSQANWGTSGQETQYF. In DNA, the CDR3 is TGTGCCAGCAGCCAAGCCAATTGGGGGACTAGCGGACAAGAGACCCAGTACTTC.

The V and J genes are TRBV3-1 (or the pseudogene TRBV3-2) and TRBJ1-4; D is undetermined. The germline CDR1 and CDR2 sequences are LGHDT and YNNKEL (reference sequence). This CDR3 has 15 residues. The V gene lost 4 bases and the J gene lost 6 bases, with 15 bases spanning the gap. This CDR3 is CASSPPGKIDEKLFF. CDR3 coding DNA: TGTGCCAGCAGCCCCCCGGGGAAAATTGATGAAAAACTGTTTTTT.